Presented here are 13 T cell receptor beta chains from one specimen sequenced in a study of identical twins. TCRdb used MiXCR to reprocess the 5' RACE reads, holding one entry per CDR3 protein. The data show about 890,000 distinct CDR3 sequences, about 12% seen once. This sample also appeared in a second study, on yellow fever vaccine responses in identical twins.

The source material was PBMCs. These receptors all stem from a woman between 18 and 29 years old in good health.

CDR3 sequence: CASSQDNTRGAGGTYNEQFF. CDR3 bases: TGCGCCAGCAGCCAAGATAACACCCGGGGAGCGGGAGGAACCTACAATGAGCAGTTCTTC. The gene calls are TRBV4-1 and TRBJ2-1; 9 positions match TRBD2. Unmatched junction bases numbered 14, after V lost 0 bases and J lost 2 bases. Looked up from germline, CDR1 is MGHRA and CDR2 is YSYEKL. CDR3 length: 20 amino acids.

This clonotype was observed at least ten times. This chain links TRBV6-1 with TRBJ2-7, with D unclear. V was trimmed by 3 bases and J by 2 bases, leaving 2 bases between them. The CDR3 sequence is 11 residues long. The germline gives CDR1 MNHNS, CDR2 SASEGT. CDR3 sequence: CASSDPYEQYV. The CDR3 DNA reads as TGTGCCAGCAGTGATCCCTACGAGCAGTACGTC.

This clonotype occurred many times. V and J are TRBV3-1 and TRBJ2-5; TRBD1 matches 7 bases. Trimming cost V 1 base and J 5 bases; bases outside gene matches: 13. Germline V gene lookup returns CDR1 LGHDT and CDR2 YNNKEL (reference sequence). This CDR3 is built from 17 residues. CDR3 in amino acids: CASSQAPYYRGEETQYF. The CDR3, as DNA: TGTGCCAGCAGCCAAGCCCCATACTACAGGGGCGAGGAGACCCAGTACTTC.

V and J are TRBV2 and TRBJ2-1; D ambiguous. Germline CDR1 SNHLY, CDR2 FYNNEI. The CDR3 is 14 amino acids. The V gene lost 4 bases and the J gene lost 5 bases, with 12 bases spanning the gap. As DNA, the CDR3 is TGTGCCAGCAGTGTCGGAAGGGTGAACAATGAGCAGTTCTTC. This translates into CASSVGRVNNEQFF. Looking up the rest from reference TRBV2 and TRBJ2-1 gives the full variable domain: EPEVTQTPSHQVTQMGQEVILRCVPISNHLYFYWYRQILGQKVEFLVSFYNNEISEKSEIFDDQFSVERPDGSNFTLKIRSTKLEDSAMYFCASSVGRVNNEQFFGPGTRLTVL.

This clonotype was counted between two and nine times. The chain links TRBV5-1 to TRBJ1-2, with TRBD1 matching 7 bases. The V gene end was trimmed by 0 bases and the J gene end by 8 bases; junction bases not matched to a gene: 10. The germline V gene has CDR1 SGHRS and CDR2 YFSETQ. The CDR3 has 15 amino acids. The CDR3 DNA follows: TGCGCCAGCAGCTTGGGGGACAGTCTGAGGGAGGGCTACACCTTC. Amino acids: CASSLGDSLREGYTF.

This clonotype was seen a handful of times. J is TRBJ2-2 and V is TRBV11-1; 8 nucleotides match TRBD2. CDR3 length equals 19 residues. Germline CDR1 is SGHAT and CDR2 is FQDESV (reference sequence). The junction had 15 bases not matched to a gene; V was cut back by 5 bases and J by 1 base. CDR3: CASSPRRAGARENTGELFF. The CDR3, as DNA: TGTGCCAGCAGCCCCCGAAGAGCGGGGGCCAGGGAGAACACCGGGGAGCTGTTTTTT. Full variable domain (missing parts from reference TRBV11-1 and TRBJ2-2): EAEVAQSPRYKITEKSQAVAFWCDPISGHATLYWYRQILGQGPELLVQFQDESVVDDSQLPKDRFSAERLKGVDSTLKIQPAELGDSAMYLCASSPRRAGARENTGELFFGEGSRLTVL.

This clonotype has more than one count but fewer than ten. The V gene is TRBV7-9, the J gene TRBJ1-1; D remains ambiguous. Germline loops: CDR1 SEHNR, CDR2 FQNEAQ (reference sequence). Trimming cost V 3 bases and J 10 bases, with 9 bases left between them. The CDR3 is 11 residues long. DNA of the CDR3: TGTGCCAGCAGCTTTGATCCGGGAGCTTTCTTT. Its protein is CASSFDPGAFF.

This clonotype has a count of ten or more. V usage is TRBV10-3 and J usage is TRBJ2-3; 11 bases align to TRBD1. In germline, CDR1 is ENHRY, CDR2 SYGVKD. The CDR3 runs to 15 residues. V shed 2 bases and J 4 bases; nucleotides not matched to a gene: 2. The CDR3 protein is CAISEGQGAPDTQYF. CDR3 nucleotide sequence: TGTGCCATCAGTGAGGGACAGGGGGCCCCAGATACGCAGTATTTT.

This sequence joins TRBV15 and TRBJ2-1; D ambiguous. The CDR3 contains 14 residues. Germline V gene sequence: CDR1 LNHNV, CDR2 YYDKDF (reference sequence). Trimming cost V 3 bases and J 8 bases, with 14 bases left between them. The CDR3 spells CATSSLLGSDEQFF. CDR3 bases: TGTGCCACCAGCAGCCTCCTAGGGTCAGATGAGCAGTTCTTC.

This clonotype appeared a few times. V is TRBV24-1 and J is TRBJ2-1; 7 nucleotides match TRBD1. Germline V lookup: CDR1 KGHDR, CDR2 SFDVKD. CDR3 length: 12 amino acids. V lost 3 bases and J lost 15; bases outside the gene matches: 7. The CDR3 loop reads CATSDHDRARFF. Here the CDR3 DNA reads TGTGCCACCAGTGATCATGACAGGGCAAGGTTCTTC.

The genes are TRBV5-4 and TRBJ1-1, with D unclear. V shed 0 bases and J shed 6 bases, with 6 bases lying between them. CDR3 length: 12 amino acids. In germline, CDR1 is SGHNT, CDR2 YYREEE (reference sequence). This chain's CDR3 is CASSLGNSEAFF. The CDR3 DNA follows: TGTGCCAGCAGCTTGGGTAACTCTGAAGCTTTCTTT. The whole variable domain, remainder taken from reference TRBV5-4 and TRBJ1-1, is ETGVTQSPTHLIKTRGQQVTLRCSSQSGHNTVSWYQQALGQGPQFIFQYYREEENGRGNFPPRFSGLQFPNYSSELNVNALELDDSALYLCASSLGNSEAFFGQGTRLTVV.

This clonotype came up a few times. The V call is TRBV10-3, the J call TRBJ1-2; no firm D call. Germline assignment: CDR1 ENHRY and CDR2 SYGVKD. Deletions cut 2 bases from V and 8 bases from J, with 15 bases between. The CDR3 covers 14 residues. CDR3 in DNA: TGTGCCATCAGTGAGAGGACCCTTCCCGGAGGCTACACCTTC. Translated: CAISERTLPGGYTF.

This clonotype was picked up a small number of times. The chain links TRBV5-1 to TRBJ2-5, with D possibly being TRBD2 (6 bases). CDR3 length equals 15 residues. Trimming stripped 2 bases from V and 5 bases from J, with 16 bases between. Looked up from germline, CDR1 is SGHRS and CDR2 is YFSETQ. CDR3 protein: CASSLPGTSSETQYF. The CDR3 region has the DNA TGCGCCAGCAGCTTACCCGGGACTTCCTCCGAGACCCAGTACTTC.